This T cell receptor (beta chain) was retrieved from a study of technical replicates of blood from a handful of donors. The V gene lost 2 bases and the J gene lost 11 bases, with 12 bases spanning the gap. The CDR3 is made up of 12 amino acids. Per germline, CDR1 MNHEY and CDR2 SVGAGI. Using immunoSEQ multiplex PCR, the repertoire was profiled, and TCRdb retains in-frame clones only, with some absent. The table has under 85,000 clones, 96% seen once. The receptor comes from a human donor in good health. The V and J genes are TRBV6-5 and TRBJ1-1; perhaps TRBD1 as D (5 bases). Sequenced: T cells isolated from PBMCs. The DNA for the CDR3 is TGTGCCAGCAGTTACCAATTGGGGCCTGCTTTCTTT. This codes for CASSYQLGPAFF.